A selection of T cell receptor beta chains follows, all from one sample in a study of blood T cell repertoires in COVID-19. Method: immunoSEQ multiplex PCR; TCRdb's copy keeps in-frame clones and lacks some. The sample includes approximately 200,000 clones, about 87% seen only once; the top ten take less than 2%. What was sequenced was peripheral blood. These receptors originate from a man aged 65 to 79 with acute or convalescent COVID-19. Both conserved end residues are part of each CDR3. A D gene is named only where the DNA matches it firmly.

v_call,d_call,j_call,cdr3_aa
TRBV10-3,.,TRBJ1-1,CAIGLGEPNTEAFF
TRBV5-4,.,TRBJ2-2,CASSLSSRGHTGELFF
TRBV20-1,TRBD1,TRBJ1-1,CSASSGTGFSNTEAFF
TRBV7-2,.,TRBJ1-2,CASSLEVGGYTF
TRBV6-5,.,TRBJ2-7,CASSYTRTESEQYF
TRBV7-3,.,TRBJ2-2,CASSPGGTANTGELFF
TRBV6-2/TRBV6-3,.,TRBJ1-1,CASSYIQGMLYTEAFF
TRBV11-2,TRBD2,TRBJ2-1,CASSLGTSGSLFF
TRBV10-3,TRBD2,TRBJ2-1,CAIRPSGNEQFF
TRBV29-1,.,TRBJ2-2,CSVSSTGELFF
TRBV24-1,.,TRBJ1-1,CATSATGVNTEAFF
TRBV7-2,.,TRBJ2-1,CASKLGSSGNNEQFF
TRBV7-3,TRBD2,TRBJ2-1,CASSPDSGRAPYNEQFF
TRBV7-2,.,TRBJ2-7,CASSLGPPASSYEQYF
TRBV6-2/TRBV6-3,TRBD1,TRBJ1-2,CASSKRDRLNYGYTF
TRBV27,TRBD1,TRBJ2-6,CASSFLTGGASGANVLTF
TRBV5-1,.,TRBJ1-1,CASTRGAGSVAEAFF
TRBV6-5,.,TRBJ1-2,CASTEPGRNYGYTF
TRBV7-9,.,TRBJ1-3,CASSLSGTAGGNTIYF
TRBV6-2/TRBV6-3,.,TRBJ2-2,CASSYWQGTGELFF
TRBV12-3/TRBV12-4,.,TRBJ2-3,CASSLRGPDTQYF
TRBV5-4,.,TRBJ2-5,CASSTAKAGPVQTQYF
TRBV27,TRBD2,TRBJ2-1,CASSSKGLPNNEQFF
TRBV7-2,.,TRBJ1-5,CASSSYRGARQPQHF
TRBV7-2,.,TRBJ1-2,CASSSWDLSYTF
TRBV28,.,TRBJ2-3,CASSLRLTGRSGDTQYF
TRBV5-1,.,TRBJ2-7,CASSPGTQNSYEQYF
TRBV11-2,TRBD2,TRBJ2-2,CASSPPRAGGSTGELFF
TRBV18,.,TRBJ1-2,CASSPEANYGYTF